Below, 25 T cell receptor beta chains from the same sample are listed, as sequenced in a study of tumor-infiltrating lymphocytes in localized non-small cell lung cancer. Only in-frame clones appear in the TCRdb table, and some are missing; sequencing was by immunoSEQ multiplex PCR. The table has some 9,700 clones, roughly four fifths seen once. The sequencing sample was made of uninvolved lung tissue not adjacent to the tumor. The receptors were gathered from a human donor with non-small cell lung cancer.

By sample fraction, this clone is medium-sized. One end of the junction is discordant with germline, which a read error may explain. CDR3 residues: CASSSYGTGSFEQYF. CDR3 in DNA: TGTGCCAGCAGCTCATACGGGACAGGTTCCTTCGAGCAGTACTTC. This chain joins TRBV11-2 and TRBJ2-7, with TRBD1 matching over 8 bases. The germline V gene encodes CDR1 SGHAT and CDR2 FQNNGV. CDR3 length: 15 amino acids.

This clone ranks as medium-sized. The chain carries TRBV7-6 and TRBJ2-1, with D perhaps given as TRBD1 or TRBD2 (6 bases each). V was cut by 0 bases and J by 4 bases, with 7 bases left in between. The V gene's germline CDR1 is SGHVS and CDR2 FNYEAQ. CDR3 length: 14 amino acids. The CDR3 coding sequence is TGTGCCAGCAGCTTAGCAGGGGGGTACAATGAGCAGTTCTTC. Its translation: CASSLAGGYNEQFF.

The CDR3 DNA sequence: TGTGCCAGCAGCTTTACGGGGATTTTCAATGAGCAGTTCTTC. It encodes CASSFTGIFNEQFF. The V and J genes are TRBV7-2 and TRBJ2-1, with a tentative D call TRBD2 (5 bases). The CDR3 length is 14 residues. CDR1 SGHTA and CDR2 FQGNSA come from the germline V gene. V was pared by 3 bases and J by 6 bases, with 12 bases between.

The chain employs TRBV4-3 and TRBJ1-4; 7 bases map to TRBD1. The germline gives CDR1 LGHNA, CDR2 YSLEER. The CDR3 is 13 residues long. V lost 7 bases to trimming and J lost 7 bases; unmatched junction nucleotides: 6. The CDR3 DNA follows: TGCGCCAGCAAGACAGGGAGCCGTGAAAAACTGTTTTTT. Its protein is CASKTGSREKLFF.

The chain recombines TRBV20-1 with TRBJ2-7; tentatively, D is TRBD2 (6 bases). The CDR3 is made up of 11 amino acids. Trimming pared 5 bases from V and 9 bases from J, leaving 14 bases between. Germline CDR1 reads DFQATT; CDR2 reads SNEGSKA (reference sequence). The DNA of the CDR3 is TGCAGTGCTGGAGGGGTTCTGGGGCAGTACTTC. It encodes CSAGGVLGQYF.

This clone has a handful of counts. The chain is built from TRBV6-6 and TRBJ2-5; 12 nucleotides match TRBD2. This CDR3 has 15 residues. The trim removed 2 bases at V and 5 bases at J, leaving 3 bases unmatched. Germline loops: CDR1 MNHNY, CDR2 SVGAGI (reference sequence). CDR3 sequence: CASSYLAGGPETQYF. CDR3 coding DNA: TGTGCCAGCAGTTACCTAGCGGGGGGGCCGGAGACCCAGTACTTC.

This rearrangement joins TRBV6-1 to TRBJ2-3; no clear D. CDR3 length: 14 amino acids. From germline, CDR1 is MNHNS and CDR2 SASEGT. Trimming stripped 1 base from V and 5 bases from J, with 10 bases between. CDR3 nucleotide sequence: TGTGCCAGCAGTGAAGAAGGTTGGGTAGATACGCAGTATTTT. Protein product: CASSEEGWVDTQYF.

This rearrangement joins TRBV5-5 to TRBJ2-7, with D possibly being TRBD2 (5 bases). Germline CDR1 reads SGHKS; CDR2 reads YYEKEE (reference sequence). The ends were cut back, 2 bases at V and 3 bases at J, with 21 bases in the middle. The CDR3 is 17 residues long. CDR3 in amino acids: CASSFGERARGGYEQYF. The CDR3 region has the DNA TGTGCCAGCAGCTTCGGGGAAAGAGCCCGAGGAGGCTACGAGCAGTACTTC. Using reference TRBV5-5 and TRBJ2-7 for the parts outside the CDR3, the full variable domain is DAGVTQSPTHLIKTRGQQVTLRCSPISGHKSVSWYQQVLGQGPQFIFQYYEKEERGRGNFPDRFSARQFPNYSSELNVNALLLGDSALYLCASSFGERARGGYEQYFGPGTRLTVT.

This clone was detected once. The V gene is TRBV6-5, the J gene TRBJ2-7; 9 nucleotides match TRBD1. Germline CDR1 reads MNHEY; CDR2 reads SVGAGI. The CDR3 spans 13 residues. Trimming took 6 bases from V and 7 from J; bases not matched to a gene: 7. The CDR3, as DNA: TGTGCCAGCAGCGGGACAGGGTTCTGGGAGCAGTACTTC. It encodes CASSGTGFWEQYF.

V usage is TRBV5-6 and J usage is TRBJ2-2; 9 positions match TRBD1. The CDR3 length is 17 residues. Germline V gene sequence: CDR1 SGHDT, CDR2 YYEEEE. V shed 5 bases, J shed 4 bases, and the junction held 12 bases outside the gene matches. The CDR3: CASSSWGGTGSTGELFF. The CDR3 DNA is TGTGCCAGCAGTTCCTGGGGAGGGACAGGGAGCACCGGGGAGCTGTTTTTT.

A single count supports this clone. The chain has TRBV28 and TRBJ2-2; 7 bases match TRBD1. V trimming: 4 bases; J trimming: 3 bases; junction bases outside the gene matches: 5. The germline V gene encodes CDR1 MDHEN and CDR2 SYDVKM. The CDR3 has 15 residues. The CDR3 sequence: CASSSGQKDTGELFF. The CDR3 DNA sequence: TGTGCCAGCAGTTCGGGACAGAAGGACACCGGGGAGCTGTTTTTT.

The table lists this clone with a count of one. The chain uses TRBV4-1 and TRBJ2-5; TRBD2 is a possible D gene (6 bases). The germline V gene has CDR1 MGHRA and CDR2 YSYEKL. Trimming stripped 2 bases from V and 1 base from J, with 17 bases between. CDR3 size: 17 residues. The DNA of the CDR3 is TGCGCCAGCAGCCAACATCTTGTACTAGCCATCCAAGAGACCCAGTACTTC. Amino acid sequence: CASSQHLVLAIQETQYF.

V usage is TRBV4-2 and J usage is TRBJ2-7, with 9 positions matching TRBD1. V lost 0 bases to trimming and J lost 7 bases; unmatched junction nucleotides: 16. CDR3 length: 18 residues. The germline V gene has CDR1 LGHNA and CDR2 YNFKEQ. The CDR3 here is CASSQDRGTGGEFSEQYF. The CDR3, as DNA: TGTGCCAGCAGCCAAGATCGGGGCACAGGGGGCGAGTTTTCGGAGCAGTACTTC.

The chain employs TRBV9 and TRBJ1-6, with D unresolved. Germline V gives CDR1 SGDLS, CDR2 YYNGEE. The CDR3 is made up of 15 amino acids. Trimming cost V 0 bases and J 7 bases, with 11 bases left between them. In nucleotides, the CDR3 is TGTGCCAGCAGCGTAGAACCGGGAGGAAATTCACCCCTCCACTTT. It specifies CASSVEPGGNSPLHF. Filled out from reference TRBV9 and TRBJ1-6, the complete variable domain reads DSGVTQTPKHLITATGQRVTLRCSPRSGDLSVYWYQQSLDQGLQFLIQYYNGEERAKGNILERFSAQQFPDLHSELNLSSLELGDSALYFCASSVEPGGNSPLHFGNGTRLTVT.

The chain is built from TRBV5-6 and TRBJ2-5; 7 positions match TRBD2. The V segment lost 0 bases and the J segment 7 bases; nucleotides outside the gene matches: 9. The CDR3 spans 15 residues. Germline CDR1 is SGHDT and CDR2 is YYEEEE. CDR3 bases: TGTGCCAGCAGCTTGGTGAGCGGGAAGATGGTGACCCAGTACTTC. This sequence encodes CASSLVSGKMVTQYF.

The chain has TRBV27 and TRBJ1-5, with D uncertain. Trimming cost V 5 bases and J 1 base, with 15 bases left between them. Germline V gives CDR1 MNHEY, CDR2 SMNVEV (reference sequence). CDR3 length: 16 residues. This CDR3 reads CASSTRTAGSNQPQHF. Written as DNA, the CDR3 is TGTGCCAGCAGTACACGAACCGCGGGAAGCAATCAGCCCCAGCATTTT.

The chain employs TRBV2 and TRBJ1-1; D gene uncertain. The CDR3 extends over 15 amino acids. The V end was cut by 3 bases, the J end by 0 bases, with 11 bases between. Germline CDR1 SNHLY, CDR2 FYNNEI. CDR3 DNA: TGTGCCAGCAGTGATACTGCCGACCTGAACACTGAAGCTTTCTTT. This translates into CASSDTADLNTEAFF.

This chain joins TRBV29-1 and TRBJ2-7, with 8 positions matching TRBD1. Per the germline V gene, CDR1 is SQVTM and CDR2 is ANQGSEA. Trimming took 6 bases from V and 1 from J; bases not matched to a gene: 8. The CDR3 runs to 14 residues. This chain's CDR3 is CSVSGQGLSYEQYF. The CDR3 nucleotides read TGCAGCGTGTCCGGACAGGGCCTATCCTACGAGCAGTACTTC.

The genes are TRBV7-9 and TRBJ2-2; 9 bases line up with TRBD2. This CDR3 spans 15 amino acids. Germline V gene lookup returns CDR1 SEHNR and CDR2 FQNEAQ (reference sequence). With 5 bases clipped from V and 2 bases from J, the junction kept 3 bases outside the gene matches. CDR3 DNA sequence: TGTGCCAGCAGCCGACTAGCGGTCAACACCGGGGAGCTGTTTTTT. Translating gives CASSRLAVNTGELFF.

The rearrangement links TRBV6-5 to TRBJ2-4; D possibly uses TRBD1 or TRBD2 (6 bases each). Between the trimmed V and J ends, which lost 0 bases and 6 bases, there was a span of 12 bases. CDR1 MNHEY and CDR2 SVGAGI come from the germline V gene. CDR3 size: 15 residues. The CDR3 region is CASSYSAEGGNIQYF. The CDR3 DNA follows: TGTGCCAGCAGTTACTCGGCGGAGGGGGGAAACATTCAGTACTTC.

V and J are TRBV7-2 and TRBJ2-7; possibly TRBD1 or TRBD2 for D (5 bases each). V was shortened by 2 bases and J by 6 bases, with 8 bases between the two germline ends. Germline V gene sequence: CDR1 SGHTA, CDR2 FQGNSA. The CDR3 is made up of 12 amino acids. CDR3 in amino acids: CASSLYGGEQYF. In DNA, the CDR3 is TGTGCCAGCAGCTTATATGGGGGCGAGCAGTACTTC.

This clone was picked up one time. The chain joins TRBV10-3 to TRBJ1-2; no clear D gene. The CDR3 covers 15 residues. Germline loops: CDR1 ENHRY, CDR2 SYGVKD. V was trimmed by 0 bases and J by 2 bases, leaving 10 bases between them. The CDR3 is CAISESNQDNYGYTF. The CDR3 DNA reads TGTGCCATCAGTGAGTCGAATCAGGACAACTATGGCTACACCTTC.

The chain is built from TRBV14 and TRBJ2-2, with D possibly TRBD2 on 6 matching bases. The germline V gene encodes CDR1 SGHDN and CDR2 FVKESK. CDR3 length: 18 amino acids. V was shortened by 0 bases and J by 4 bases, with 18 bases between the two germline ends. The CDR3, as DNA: TGTGCCAGCAGCCAAGACCCGTTGCTAGCGACTTCCACCGGGGAGCTGTTTTTT. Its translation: CASSQDPLLATSTGELFF.

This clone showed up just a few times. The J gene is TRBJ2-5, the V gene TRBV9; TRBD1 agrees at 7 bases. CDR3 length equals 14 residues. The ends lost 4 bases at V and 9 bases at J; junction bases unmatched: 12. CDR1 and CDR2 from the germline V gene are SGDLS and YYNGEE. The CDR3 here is CASSTRQGGEAQYF. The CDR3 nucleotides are TGTGCCAGCAGCACTCGACAGGGTGGTGAGGCCCAGTACTTC.

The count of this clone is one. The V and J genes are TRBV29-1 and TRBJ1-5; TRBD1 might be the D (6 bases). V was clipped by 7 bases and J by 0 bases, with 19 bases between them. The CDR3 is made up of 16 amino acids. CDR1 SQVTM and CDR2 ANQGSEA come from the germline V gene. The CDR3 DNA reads TGCAGCGGCTGGACAGCGAGGGGGTATAGCAATCAGCCCCAGCATTTT. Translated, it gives CSGWTARGYSNQPQHF.